The 29 T cell receptor beta chains below come from one sample, sequenced in a study of T-cell reconstitution after alpha-beta-depleted transplantation in children (dated by TCRdb to 2016 to 2017). The receptor library was made with PCR. Instrument on record: Illumina HiSeq 2500. To normalize quantification of the TCRbeta repertoire, the TCR libraries were built with molecular barcoding that relied on unique molecular identifiers. TCRdb reanalyzed the raw reads on its own, using fastp at Q25 for trimming and MiXCR for clone calling, and kept in-frame beta chains. Rows with a matching CDR3 protein are joined into one entry that keeps the most common DNA and genes. The sample includes 500,000 to 750,000 distinct CDR3 sequences, with more than 20% observed a single time. The ten most abundant clones make up approximately 33% of the sample. The treatment or condition label for this specimen denotes: allogeneic hematopoietic cell transplantation with graft depleted of TCRalphabeta T cells and CD19 B cells.

This specimen was PBMCs, taken before TCRalphabeta/CD19-depleted stem cell transplant. These receptors originate from a boy younger than two with Wiskott-Aldrich syndrome, due to receive a stem cell transplant.

This chain connects TRBV10-3 to TRBJ2-1; TRBD2 aligns across 8 bases. The J segment lost 1 base and the V segment lost 4 bases, leaving 3 bases of the junction unmatched. Per germline, CDR1 ENHRY and CDR2 SYGVKD. The CDR3 has 15 residues. This CDR3 reads CAISVSSGSYNEQFF. The CDR3 region has the DNA TGTGCCATCAGTGTCTCTAGCGGGTCCTACAATGAGCAGTTCTTC.

The rearrangement links TRBV20-1 to TRBJ2-1; 7 nucleotides line up with TRBD2. Trimming removed 1 base from V and 9 bases from J; junction bases left unmatched: 6. This CDR3 region has 13 residues. Germline V gives CDR1 DFQATT, CDR2 SNEGSKA (reference sequence). CDR3 nucleotides: TGCAGTGCTAGAGTAGGCGGGAGAAGTGAGCAGTTCTTC. Protein sequence: CSARVGGRSEQFF.

The genes are TRBV20-1 and TRBJ1-2; TRBD1 is a possible D gene (5 bases). This CDR3 has 12 residues. V was clipped by 2 bases and J by 8 bases, with 12 bases between them. Germline loops: CDR1 DFQATT, CDR2 SNEGSKA (reference sequence). The CDR3 sequence is CSARPPGQGYTF. The CDR3 region has the DNA TGCAGTGCTAGACCCCCAGGGCAAGGCTACACCTTC.

This rearrangement joins TRBV5-1 to TRBJ2-7; D is perhaps TRBD2 (7 bases). Trimming left V 2 bases short and J 6 bases short, with 21 bases between. Germline-derived CDR1 and CDR2 are SGHRS and YFSETQ. The length of the CDR3 is 16 residues. This chain's CDR3 is CASSFDLRGGGREQYF. CDR3 DNA sequence: TGCGCCAGCAGCTTCGACCTAAGGGGGGGAGGCCGCGAGCAGTACTTC.

This chain uses TRBV14 with TRBJ2-2; 7 bases line up with TRBD1. This CDR3 region has 14 residues. Per the germline V gene, CDR1 is SGHDN and CDR2 is FVKESK. V was clipped by 1 base and J by 6 bases; unmatched bases: 2. CDR3 nucleotide sequence: TGTGCCAGCAGCCAAGCCACAGGGGCCGGGGAGCTGTTTTTT. Translation gives CASSQATGAGELFF.

The rearrangement joins TRBV4-1 to TRBJ2-5; 9 nucleotides match TRBD1. The V gene's germline CDR1 is MGHRA and CDR2 YSYEKL. This CDR3 is built from 14 residues. V dropped 4 bases and J dropped 5; count of bases not matched to a gene: 5. The DNA of the CDR3 is TGCGCCAGCAGCCCCACAGGGGGCGGCGAGACCCAGTACTTC. It yields the protein CASSPTGGGETQYF.

The chain couples TRBV20-1 to TRBJ1-3; D is unclear. Germline CDR1 is DFQATT and CDR2 is SNEGSKA (reference sequence). Trimming pared 3 bases from V and 3 bases from J, leaving 12 bases between. There are 14 residues in the CDR3. Written as DNA, the CDR3 is TGCAGTGCTAGGGTGATGGACGATGGAAACACCATATATTTT. The encoded protein is CSARVMDDGNTIYF.

The chain links TRBV5-1 to TRBJ1-1; perhaps TRBD1 as D (5 bases). The V end was cut by 4 bases, the J end by 4 bases, with 14 bases between. The CDR3 is made up of 14 amino acids. Germline loops: CDR1 SGHRS, CDR2 YFSETQ. CDR3 residues: CASSRPQGSTEAFF. Written as DNA, the CDR3 is TGCGCCAGCAGCCGACCCCAGGGTTCCACTGAAGCTTTCTTT.

The chain carries TRBV5-1 and TRBJ1-2, with D unresolved. Germline assignment: CDR1 SGHRS and CDR2 YFSETQ. The length of the CDR3 is 14 residues. Trimming shortened V by 0 bases and J by 2 bases, and 8 bases separated the two germline ends. CDR3 nucleotide sequence: TGCGCCAGCAGCTTGGGCGTCAGAAACTATGGCTACACCTTC. Translated, it gives CASSLGVRNYGYTF.

This clonotype was detected a few times. The V gene is TRBV20-1, the J gene TRBJ2-7; TRBD2 is a possible D gene (6 bases). The V and J ends lost 5 bases and 5 bases respectively, with 16 bases between them. The germline gives CDR1 DFQATT, CDR2 SNEGSKA (reference sequence). This CDR3 has 13 amino acids. Here the CDR3 reads CSASGTFRDEQYF. The CDR3 DNA reads TGCAGTGCTTCCGGGACTTTCCGGGACGAGCAGTACTTC.

CDR3 nucleotides: TGTGCCAGTAGCCCGACAGGCGTTCTAGCAGATACGCAGTATTTT. Its translation: CASSPTGVLADTQYF. The V call is TRBV19, the J call TRBJ2-3, with D possibly being TRBD1 (6 bases). This CDR3 is built from 15 residues. V was cut by 6 bases and J by 4 bases, with 17 bases left in between. The V gene's germline CDR1 is LNHDA and CDR2 SQIVND (reference sequence).

The rearrangement uses TRBV5-1 and TRBJ2-1; a possible D gene is TRBD2 (6 bases). V dropped 5 bases and J dropped 8 bases, with 20 bases sitting between them. The V gene's germline CDR1 is SGHRS and CDR2 YFSETQ. The length of the CDR3 is 15 residues. This CDR3 reads CASRQLAEDYHEQFF. CDR3 sequence (DNA): TGCGCCAGCAGGCAACTAGCAGAAGATTACCATGAGCAGTTCTTC.

The chain joins TRBV5-1 to TRBJ1-6; D is possibly TRBD1 (5 bases). Germline CDR1 and CDR2: SGHRS and YFSETQ. The length of the CDR3 is 14 residues. Trimming stripped 0 bases from V and 9 bases from J, with 10 bases between. This CDR3 reads CASSLVQGGSPLHF. The CDR3 DNA reads as TGCGCCAGCAGCTTGGTTCAGGGTGGTTCACCCCTCCACTTT. Using reference TRBV5-1 and TRBJ1-6 for the parts outside the CDR3, the full variable domain is KAGVTQTPRYLIKTRGQQVTLSCSPISGHRSVSWYQQTPGQGLQFLFEYFSETQRNKGNFPGRFSGRQFSNSRSEMNVSTLELGDSALYLCASSLVQGGSPLHFGNGTRLTVT.

This clonotype was counted a few times. The gene calls are TRBV6-5 and TRBJ2-6; D is ambiguous. V was pared by 3 bases and J by 0 bases, with 3 bases between. Germline V gene data show CDR1 as MNHEY and CDR2 as SVGAGI. The CDR3 runs 14 residues. The DNA for the CDR3 is TGTGCCAGCAGTTATACCTCTGGGGCCAACGTCCTGACTTTC. This gives the protein CASSYTSGANVLTF.

This clonotype was found once. This chain connects TRBV5-1 to TRBJ2-5, with 7 bases lining up with TRBD2. The CDR3 contains 16 residues. The junction had 8 bases not matched to a gene; V was cut back by 1 base and J by 2 bases. Germline V gives CDR1 SGHRS, CDR2 YFSETQ. The CDR3 reads CASSLSVGEGQETQYF. The CDR3 DNA reads as TGCGCCAGCAGCTTGAGTGTGGGGGAGGGACAAGAGACCCAGTACTTC.

The J gene is TRBJ2-3, the V gene TRBV5-1; D ambiguous. The V gene's germline CDR1 is SGHRS and CDR2 YFSETQ. Trimming cost V 1 base and J 3 bases, with 9 bases left between them. There are 14 residues in the CDR3. For the CDR3, the DNA is TGCGCCAGCAGCTTGATCCCCTCAACAGATACGCAGTATTTT. Translated, it gives CASSLIPSTDTQYF.

This chain links TRBV27 with TRBJ2-1; D is possibly TRBD2 (6 bases). Trimming shortened V by 2 bases and J by 6 bases, and 11 bases separated the two germline ends. There are 14 residues in the CDR3. The germline V gene encodes CDR1 MNHEY and CDR2 SMNVEV (reference sequence). The CDR3 loop is CASSLLREGNEQFF. The DNA of the CDR3 is TGTGCCAGCAGTTTACTGCGGGAAGGCAATGAGCAGTTCTTC.

The chain links TRBV19 to TRBJ1-2; tentative D call: TRBD1 (6 bases). CDR3 length: 16 residues. The V end was cut by 4 bases, the J end by 0 bases, with 15 bases between. Germline CDR1 reads LNHDA; CDR2 reads SQIVND (reference sequence). CDR3 DNA: TGTGCCAGTAGTACTCTCGGACAGAGAGCTAACTATGGCTACACCTTC. Translating it yields CASSTLGQRANYGYTF.

This chain links TRBV20-1 with TRBJ2-2, with D unresolved. Trimming removed 3 bases at V and 1 base at J, with 9 bases between. The CDR3 runs to 14 residues. The germline V gene encodes CDR1 DFQATT and CDR2 SNEGSKA (reference sequence). CDR3 nucleotides: TGCAGTGCTAGTACCGACGGGAACACCGGGGAGCTGTTTTTT. Amino acids: CSASTDGNTGELFF.

The chain's CDR3 is CASSLFLGQGLGEQYF. The CDR3 nucleotides are TGTGCCAGCAGCTTGTTTTTGGGACAGGGGCTTGGAGAGCAGTACTTC. The chain has TRBV13 and TRBJ2-7; 10 bases fit TRBD1. This CDR3 region has 16 residues. V shed 3 bases, J shed 7 bases, and the junction held 12 bases outside the gene matches. CDR1 PRHDT and CDR2 FYEKMQ come from the germline V gene (reference sequence).

The chain uses TRBV2 and TRBJ2-1; TRBD2 might be the D (5 bases). The CDR3 sequence is 14 residues long. Germline V gene data show CDR1 as SNHLY and CDR2 as FYNNEI. Trimming cost V 2 bases and J 5 bases, with 10 bases left between them. The CDR3 coding sequence is TGTGCCAGCAGTGAACTCAGCGGAAACAATGAGCAGTTCTTC. It specifies CASSELSGNNEQFF.

This clonotype was seen a few times. The chain couples TRBV20-1 to TRBJ1-5; weak D call: TRBD1 (6 bases). The germline gives CDR1 DFQATT, CDR2 SNEGSKA (reference sequence). The CDR3 contains 17 residues. Trimming cost V 3 bases and J 3 bases, with 21 bases left between them. CDR3 sequence: CSARGGAGQAPNQPQHF. The CDR3 DNA follows: TGCAGTGCTAGGGGGGGGGCAGGCCAGGCTCCCAATCAGCCCCAGCATTTT.

This rearrangement joins TRBV29-1 to TRBJ2-1; 8 bases fit TRBD2. Per germline, CDR1 SQVTM and CDR2 ANQGSEA. V lost 7 bases to trimming and J lost 5 bases; unmatched junction nucleotides: 4. The CDR3 is 12 amino acids. CDR3 region: CSGFGGDNEQFF. The CDR3 region has the DNA TGCAGCGGATTCGGGGGGGACAATGAGCAGTTCTTC.

This clonotype has just a few counts. This chain uses TRBV5-1 with TRBJ1-1; no firm D call. Trimming took 3 bases from V and 0 from J, leaving 6 bases between them. This CDR3 contains 13 residues. CDR1 is SGHRS and CDR2 is YFSETQ in the germline V gene. This CDR3 is CASSSGMNTEAFF. CDR3 DNA: TGCGCCAGCAGCTCGGGGATGAACACTGAAGCTTTCTTT.

CDR3 residues: CASSAEYNEQFF. CDR3 coding DNA: TGCGCCAGCAGCGCAGAGTACAATGAGCAGTTCTTC. The rearrangement uses TRBV5-1 and TRBJ2-1; no definite D call. With 4 bases removed from V and 4 bases from J, the gap between germline ends came to 6 bases. The CDR3 is made up of 12 amino acids. In germline, CDR1 is SGHRS, CDR2 YFSETQ.

This clonotype was recorded once. V and J are TRBV29-1 and TRBJ2-5, with TRBD1 identical over 7 bases. This CDR3 spans 14 amino acids. Looked up from germline, CDR1 is SQVTM and CDR2 is ANQGSEA. Trimming took 6 bases from V and 4 from J; bases not matched to a gene: 11. The CDR3 reads CSVETGVGVETQYF. The CDR3 coding sequence is TGCAGCGTCGAAACAGGGGTTGGAGTAGAGACCCAGTACTTC.

CDR3 amino acids: CASSVRGRGTQYF. DNA for the CDR3: TGTGCCAGCAGCGTCAGGGGGCGAGGGACCCAGTACTTC. The gene calls are TRBV12-3 or TRBV12-4 and TRBJ2-5; 8 bases line up with TRBD1. J was trimmed by 7 bases and V by 6 bases; bases with no gene match: 7. The CDR3 runs 13 residues.

Only a few counts were recorded for this clonotype. The chain recombines TRBV5-1 with TRBJ2-3; D perhaps matches TRBD2 (5 bases). CDR1 and CDR2 from the germline V gene are SGHRS and YFSETQ. The length of the CDR3 is 14 residues. V lost 6 bases to trimming and J lost 4 bases, with 15 bases between them. CDR3 in amino acids: CASTSGSVADTQYF. The CDR3 region has the DNA TGCGCCAGCACCTCGGGGAGTGTCGCAGATACGCAGTATTTT.

This chain joins TRBV5-1 and TRBJ2-4, with 8 bases fitting TRBD2. Per germline, CDR1 SGHRS and CDR2 YFSETQ. The ends lost 2 bases at V and 2 bases at J; junction bases unmatched: 9. The CDR3 sequence is 17 residues long. The CDR3 loop is CASSFGVTSGSKNIQYF. The CDR3 DNA sequence: TGCGCCAGCAGCTTCGGGGTTACTAGCGGCTCCAAAAACATTCAGTACTTC.